One and the same sample provided the 30 T cell receptor beta chains below, sequenced in a study of T cells after yellow fever vaccination. Via MiXCR, TCRdb re-called the 5' RACE reads, giving one row per CDR3 protein. The data contain 500,000 to 650,000 distinct CDR3 sequences, about a sixth of them singletons. The specimen was PBMCs, collected less than 6 days after the first yellow fever vaccination. Receptor source: a man aged 18 to 30 who received the YFV17D yellow fever vaccine.

This clonotype was counted a few times. The chain recombines TRBV9 with TRBJ1-6, with D unclear. The CDR3 extends over 13 amino acids. V lost 3 bases and J 7 bases, leaving 8 bases between the germline ends. Per the germline V gene, CDR1 is SGDLS and CDR2 is YYNGEE. CDR3 loop: CASSARQNSPLHF. In DNA form, the CDR3 reads TGTGCCAGCAGCGCGAGACAAAATTCACCCCTCCACTTT.

The sample holds a few counts of this clonotype. The chain employs TRBV27 and TRBJ1-4; D not resolved. The CDR3 runs to 15 residues. The germline CDR1 and CDR2 sequences are MNHEY and SMNVEV (reference sequence). V dropped 5 bases and J dropped 0 bases, with 10 bases sitting between them. The DNA for the CDR3 is TGTGCCAGCAGTCGGAAGGACCCAACTAATGAAAAACTGTTTTTT. Residues: CASSRKDPTNEKLFF.

The chain joins TRBV6-5 to TRBJ2-7; no definite D call. The length of the CDR3 is 14 residues. V gave up 0 bases and J gave up 7 bases, with 13 bases separating them. The germline gives CDR1 MNHEY, CDR2 SVGAGI. For the CDR3, the DNA is TGTGCCAGCAGTTACTCGGTGGCTTTAGGGGAGCAGTACTTC. Its translation is CASSYSVALGEQYF.

As to this clonotype: Its ends do not fully match the called genes, so a read error is possible. The chain carries TRBV7-9 and TRBJ2-1, with D perhaps TRBD1 (6 bases). CDR1 and CDR2 from the germline V gene are SEHNR and FQNEAQ (reference sequence). The CDR3 runs to 12 residues. The CDR3, as DNA: TGTGCCAGCAGCTTAGGCCGGGACAATGGGATCTTC. The encoded protein is CASSLGRDNGIF.

CDR3: CASSSPSRGTYEQFF. The CDR3 DNA follows: TGTGCCAGCAGTTCTCCCAGCAGGGGGACTTATGAGCAGTTCTTC. The chain joins TRBV6-2 or TRBV6-3 to TRBJ2-1, with D possibly TRBD1 on 7 matching bases. CDR3 size: 15 residues. Trimming cost V 4 bases and J 8 bases, with 18 bases left between them. Germline values: CDR1 MNHEY, CDR2 SVGEGT.

This clonotype was counted ten times or more. The chain employs TRBV12-3 or TRBV12-4 and TRBJ1-5, with 7 bases that match TRBD1. The CDR3 loop spans 14 amino acids. The V gene end was trimmed by 3 bases and the J gene end by 5 bases; junction bases not matched to a gene: 4. The CDR3 DNA follows: TGTGCCAGCAGTTTCCAGGGGGGGGATCAGCCCCAGCATTTT. It translates to CASSFQGGDQPQHF.

This sequence joins TRBV5-1 and TRBJ1-6, with 7 bases identical to TRBD1. Germline V gene data show CDR1 as SGHRS and CDR2 as YFSETQ. V lost 3 bases, J lost 7 bases, and 4 bases stayed unmatched. The CDR3 has 14 amino acids. The CDR3 bases are TGCGCCAGCAGCTGGGGACAGAGCAATTCACCCCTCCACTTT. Its translation is CASSWGQSNSPLHF.

The chain uses TRBV6-2 or TRBV6-3 and TRBJ2-2, with 12 bases fitting TRBD1. The V gene end was trimmed by 8 bases and the J gene end by 1 base; junction bases not matched to a gene: 8. CDR3 length equals 17 residues. The germline V gene has CDR1 MNHEY and CDR2 SVGEGT. CDR3: CASVRDRGRVNTGELFF. As DNA, the CDR3 is TGTGCCAGCGTCCGGGACAGGGGGCGCGTGAACACCGGGGAGCTGTTTTTT.

The rearrangement uses TRBV5-1 and TRBJ1-1; TRBD1 agrees at 8 bases. Germline V lookup: CDR1 SGHRS, CDR2 YFSETQ. The CDR3 loop spans 15 amino acids. J lost 7 bases, V lost 4 bases, and 12 bases had no gene match. The DNA of the CDR3 is TGCGCCAGCAGCCATAGGGACAGAGGGACAGGTGAAGCTTTCTTT. This translates into CASSHRDRGTGEAFF.

The CDR3 DNA follows: TGTGCCAGCAGCCTGCATCTAATAACAGGACAAGAGACCCAGTACTTC. It translates to CASSLHLITGQETQYF. The genes are TRBV7-2 and TRBJ2-5; a weak D match, TRBD1 (5 bases). V was shortened by 5 bases and J by 2 bases, with 18 bases between the two germline ends. CDR3 size: 16 residues. From germline, CDR1 is SGHTA and CDR2 FQGNSA.

This clonotype has only a few counts. This chain links TRBV7-9 with TRBJ1-2, with D possibly TRBD1 on 5 matching bases. Germline loops: CDR1 SEHNR, CDR2 FQNEAQ (reference sequence). V gave up 5 bases and J gave up 6 bases, with 13 bases separating them. There are 13 residues in the CDR3. CDR3 nucleotides: TGTGCCAGCAGCGACCGACAGCTGGATGGCTACACCTTC. Translating it yields CASSDRQLDGYTF. The full variable domain, rest sourced from reference TRBV7-9 and TRBJ1-2, is DTGVSQNPRHKITKRGQNVTFRCDPISEHNRLYWYRQTLGQGPEFLTYFQNEAQLEKSRLLSDRFSAERPKGSFSTLEIQRTEQGDSAMYLCASSDRQLDGYTFGSGTRLTVV.

The rearrangement joins TRBV6-5 to TRBJ1-1; no definite D call. V lost 2 bases, J lost 5 bases, and 9 bases lay in between. Germline CDR1 and CDR2: MNHEY and SVGAGI. This CDR3 is 13 amino acids long. CDR3 sequence: CASSYTGKTEAFF. The CDR3 nucleotides are TGTGCCAGCAGTTACACGGGCAAAACTGAAGCTTTCTTT.

This clonotype has more than one count but fewer than ten. The chain combines TRBV4-2 with TRBJ2-7, with D possibly being TRBD2 (7 bases). The germline V gene has CDR1 LGHNA and CDR2 YNFKEQ. Trimming shortened V by 0 bases and J by 5 bases, and 14 bases separated the two germline ends. This CDR3 contains 15 residues. The CDR3 nucleotides read TGTGCCAGCAGCCAAGATGGGGGAGGGGGAAACGAGCAGTACGTC. Encoded protein: CASSQDGGGGNEQYV.

This clonotype has more than one count but fewer than ten. V is TRBV29-1 and J is TRBJ2-7; D gene uncertain. Germline-derived CDR1 and CDR2 are SQVTM and ANQGSEA. The CDR3 spans 11 residues. The V end was cut by 8 bases, the J end by 3 bases, with 11 bases between. This chain's CDR3 is CSISSYYEQYF. In nucleotides, the CDR3 is TGCAGCATCAGCTCTTACTACGAGCAGTACTTC.

This clonotype occurred a few times. The chain employs TRBV18 and TRBJ2-5, with 9 bases matching TRBD2. Germline V lookup: CDR1 KGHSH, CDR2 LQKENI. Unmatched junction bases numbered 18, after V lost 3 bases and J lost 7 bases. This CDR3 region has 18 residues. The CDR3 region is CASSPLTHSGGPLGTQYF. In DNA form, the CDR3 reads TGTGCCAGCTCACCTCTTACCCATAGCGGGGGACCGCTCGGGACCCAGTACTTC.

The chain combines TRBV7-9 with TRBJ2-5; D may correspond to TRBD1 or TRBD2 (5 bases each). V was pared by 6 bases and J by 5 bases, with 19 bases between. This CDR3 comprises 15 residues. Germline V lookup: CDR1 SEHNR, CDR2 FQNEAQ (reference sequence). The CDR3 loop reads CASRGDVGAFETQYF. Written as DNA, the CDR3 is TGTGCCAGCAGAGGTGATGTCGGGGCATTCGAGACCCAGTACTTC. Full variable domain (remainder filled in from reference TRBV7-9 and TRBJ2-5): DTGVSQNPRHKITKRGQNVTFRCDPISEHNRLYWYRQTLGQGPEFLTYFQNEAQLEKSRLLSDRFSAERPKGSFSTLEIQRTEQGDSAMYLCASRGDVGAFETQYFGPGTRLLVL.

This clonotype was seen a handful of times. This chain uses TRBV6-2 or TRBV6-3 with TRBJ1-5; a weak D match, TRBD1 (6 bases). The CDR3 contains 13 residues. Trimming pared 5 bases from V and 11 bases from J, leaving 16 bases between. CDR1 is MNHEY and CDR2 is SVGEGT in the germline V gene. This chain's CDR3 is CASSRDTQMAQHF. The CDR3 bases are TGTGCCAGCAGTCGGGACACCCAAATGGCCCAGCATTTT.

This rearrangement joins TRBV5-5 to TRBJ1-4, with a weak D call TRBD1 (5 bases). The CDR3 is 14 residues long. V lost 5 bases, J lost 1 base, and 9 bases lay in between. The germline V gene has CDR1 SGHKS and CDR2 YYEKEE (reference sequence). The CDR3 here is CASRPTVTNEKLFF. The CDR3 DNA reads as TGTGCCAGCAGACCGACAGTAACTAATGAAAAACTGTTTTTT.

The chain carries TRBV7-8 and TRBJ2-2, with D possibly TRBD1 on 6 matching bases. This CDR3 comprises 17 residues. Trimming left V 0 bases short and J 4 bases short, with 15 bases between. CDR1 and CDR2 (germline): SGHVS, FQNEAQ. As DNA, the CDR3 is TGTGCCAGCAGCTTAGCGCGAATCAGGGGTGGCACCGGGGAGCTGTTTTTT. Amino acid sequence: CASSLARIRGGTGELFF.

V is TRBV6-2 or TRBV6-3 and J is TRBJ1-5, with a possible D match to TRBD1 (6 bases). The CDR3 covers 12 residues. V was shortened by 8 bases and J by 5 bases, with 10 bases between the two germline ends. The germline V gene encodes CDR1 MNHEY and CDR2 SVGEGT. The CDR3 reads CASGTRYQPQHF. DNA for the CDR3: TGTGCCAGCGGGACACGGTATCAGCCCCAGCATTTT.

The V gene is TRBV18, the J gene TRBJ2-5; no clear D gene. The CDR3 length is 15 residues. Germline V lookup: CDR1 KGHSH, CDR2 LQKENI. Trimming cost V 3 bases and J 5 bases, with 16 bases left between them. CDR3: CASSPREAHGETQYF. CDR3 coding DNA: TGTGCCAGCTCACCCCGAGAGGCTCACGGGGAGACCCAGTACTTC.

This chain joins TRBV24-1 and TRBJ2-2; a weak D match, TRBD1 (5 bases). Deletions cut 9 bases from V and 6 bases from J, with 16 bases between. The germline V gene encodes CDR1 KGHDR and CDR2 SFDVKD. There are 14 residues in the CDR3. In DNA, the CDR3 is TGTGCCACCCGATACTGCAGGGTGGCCGGGGAGCTGTTTTTT. Residues: CATRYCRVAGELFF.

This clonotype appeared a few times. CDR3 nucleotide sequence: TGCAGTGCCGCCCGACTAGCGGGGGGGCAAGCTCAGTATTTT. Translating it yields CSAARLAGGQAQYF. The gene calls are TRBV20-1 and TRBJ2-3; 14 bases match TRBD2. This CDR3 is 14 amino acids long. CDR1 and CDR2 from the germline V gene are DFQATT and SNEGSKA (reference sequence). The V segment lost 6 bases and the J segment 12 bases; nucleotides outside the gene matches: 11.

The chain recombines TRBV6-5 with TRBJ2-7, with 10 positions matching TRBD2. The CDR3 is made up of 14 amino acids. The germline gives CDR1 MNHEY, CDR2 SVGAGI. DNA of the CDR3: TGTGCCAGCAGTTACGCTAGCGGGGGACAATTTCTGGACGTC. Translated, it gives CASSYASGGQFLDV.

The genes are TRBV5-6 and TRBJ1-4, with D hard to call. Looked up from germline, CDR1 is SGHDT and CDR2 is YYEEEE. V was shortened by 3 bases and J by 2 bases, with 11 bases between the two germline ends. This CDR3 is 15 amino acids long. The CDR3 sequence: CASSWGRLTNEKLFF. CDR3 in DNA: TGTGCCAGCAGCTGGGGTAGATTGACTAATGAAAAACTGTTTTTT.

This clonotype was recorded a few times. The V and J genes are TRBV11-3 and TRBJ2-3; possibly TRBD2 for D (5 bases). Deletions cut 3 bases from V and 5 bases from J, with 12 bases between. From germline, CDR1 is SGHNT and CDR2 YENEEA. This CDR3 is built from 14 residues. The CDR3 protein is CASSFEGRGDTQYF. The CDR3 region has the DNA TGTGCCAGCAGCTTCGAGGGCCGGGGAGATACGCAGTATTTT.

This clonotype has just a few counts. V and J are TRBV6-2 or TRBV6-3 and TRBJ2-7; weak D call: TRBD1 (5 bases). Germline CDR1 and CDR2: MNHEY and SVGEGT. The germline V and J ends were trimmed by 2 bases and 7 bases, with 9 bases remaining between them. The CDR3 runs to 12 residues. CDR3: CASSYKGIEQYV. The CDR3 coding sequence is TGTGCCAGCAGTTACAAGGGGATTGAGCAGTACGTC.

At least ten counts were recorded for this clonotype. The chain has TRBV18 and TRBJ1-5, with a tentative D call TRBD1 (5 bases). Germline V gene sequence: CDR1 KGHSH, CDR2 LQKENI. Between the trimmed V and J ends, which lost 3 bases and 5 bases, there was a span of 14 bases. The CDR3 is 15 residues long. This CDR3 is CASSPGGGADQPQHF. The CDR3 DNA is TGTGCCAGCTCACCGGGGGGGGGTGCCGATCAGCCCCAGCATTTT.

The CDR3 DNA reads TGCGCCACGAAGGAGGCTAGCGGGTCCGGTGAGACCCAGTACTTC. It codes for CATKEASGSGETQYF. This chain uses TRBV5-1 with TRBJ2-5; 8 bases fit TRBD2. CDR3 length: 15 amino acids. From germline, CDR1 is SGHRS and CDR2 YFSETQ. J was trimmed by 5 bases and V by 9 bases; bases with no gene match: 15.

The chain couples TRBV29-1 to TRBJ2-7; D assignment may be TRBD1 or TRBD2 (5 bases each). V was shortened by 5 bases and J by 3 bases, with 20 bases between the two germline ends. From germline, CDR1 is SQVTM and CDR2 ANQGSEA. CDR3 length: 15 residues. The CDR3 reads CSVKKGSGRSYEQYF. In nucleotides, the CDR3 is TGCAGCGTTAAAAAAGGTTCGGGACGGAGCTACGAGCAGTACTTC.